This T cell receptor (beta chain) was recorded in a study of memory CD4+ T cells and cytomegalovirus serostatus (dated by TCRdb to about 2019). Regarding the complete study: The cohort included approximately 35 healthy adults from Belgium, of whom 9 were CMV seropositive and roughly 25 were CMV seronegative. The study sequenced CD4+ memory TCRbeta repertoires of a Belgian cohort with known cytomegalovirus serostatus to replicate a published TCR-based CMV serostatus classifier. What the research found in general, with its limitations: Of 150 to 200 previously reported CMV-associated TCRbeta sequences, about 72 appeared in the CD4+ memory repertoires, each in one to five individuals. Only CD4+CD45RO+ memory cells were sequenced, in contrast to the original study, in which naive and memory CD4+ and CD8+ populations were covered. On the Belgian cohort, the classifier built on the original framework reached a median bootstrapped AUC of around 0.95, with a 95% CI of 0.76-1.00. The results were read as suggesting that the CMV-associated TCR signature is, for the most part, present in the CD4+ memory repertoire. For predicting CMV serostatus, the median bootstrapped AUC was 0.95 using the original framework and about 0.9 using a US-trained random forest.

The Quick-DNA Microprep Kit was used to extract genomic DNA from the sorted cells. Amplification of TCRbeta DNA was done with the immunoSEQ hsTCRbeta kit, following the protocol from the manufacturer. An Illumina MiSeq instrument was used to sequence the TCRbeta libraries. Concerning the study's data processing: Removing out-of-frame sequences left some 2,200,000 distinct TCRbeta sequences, an average of about 70,000 per individual. Two values were used to score each individual: the count of under 200 previously reported CMV-associated TCRbeta sequences and the total count of productive distinct TCRbeta sequences. A beta-binomial model was reimplemented in Python, and random forests from scikit-learn, run with default parameters, were trained on data from the US cohort. On the Belgian cohort, classifier performance was reported as the median AUC, along with percentile confidence intervals, across 10,000 bootstrap iterations. The table comes from immuneACCESS by way of TCRdb, which keeps in-frame sequences with V and J called. Part of the clones is missing from these tables; in studies checked, under half for an unresolved V gene and the rest for unknown reasons. That table supplies the V and J calls and clone size; D and trimming were determined from the DNA. Counted in this sample were approximately 45,000 clones; 75% to 85% of them appeared once. 1.1% of the sample goes to the ten largest clones.

CDR1 and CDR2 are drawn from the germline V gene (reference sequence): SGHNT, YYREEE. At the junction V is shortened by 2 bases and J by 8 bases, with 14 bases in between. Including cysteine and phenylalanine, the CDR3 has 14 amino acids. Kept here is only the CDR3 DNA, which spans 42 bases and is read in frame from base 1. A FACSAria II was used to sort memory CD4+ T cells, defined as single viable CD3+CD4+CD8-CD45RO+ cells. CMV serostatus was determined using a Roche Elecsys assay that detects serum IgG against CMV pp150, pp28, p38 and p52. Once the samples were thawed, total CD4+ T cells were enriched through positive selection using CD4 magnetic microbeads. The samples came from a separate study whose specific focus was interrogating the CD4+ T cell memory repertoire. Peripheral blood mononuclear cells were isolated and cryopreserved according to standard operating procedures, and serum was kept at -80 degrees C. Staining used CD3-PerCP (BW264/56), CD4-APC (RPA-T4), CD45RO-PE (UCHT1) and CD8-Pacific Orange (3B5) antibodies, with Sytox blue excluding non-viable cells.

Details on this clone: What this receptor recognizes is not known. Within one base of it there is no much larger clone, and no base qualities were kept.

This receptor was obtained from an adult in good health and CMV-seronegative. The chain is encoded by TRBV5-4 joined to TRBJ2-1, and TRBD1 may be the D gene, going by 6 matching bases. Sequencing was performed on memory CD4+ T cells from blood. For the CDR3, the sequence is CASSFNRARDEQFF. The nucleotide sequence reads TGTGCCAGCAGCTTTAACAGGGCCAGGGATGAGCAGTTCTTC.